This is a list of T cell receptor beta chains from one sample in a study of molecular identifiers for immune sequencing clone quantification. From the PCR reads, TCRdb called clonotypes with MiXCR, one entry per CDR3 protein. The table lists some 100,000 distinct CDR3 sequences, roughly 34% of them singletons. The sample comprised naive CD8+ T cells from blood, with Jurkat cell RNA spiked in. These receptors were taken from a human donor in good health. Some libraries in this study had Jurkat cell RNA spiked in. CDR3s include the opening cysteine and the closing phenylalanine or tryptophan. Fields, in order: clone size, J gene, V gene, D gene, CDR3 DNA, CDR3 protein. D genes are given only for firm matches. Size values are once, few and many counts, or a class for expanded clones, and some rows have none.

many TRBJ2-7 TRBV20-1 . TGCAGTGCTGCCACCTACGAGCAGTACTTC CSAATYEQYF
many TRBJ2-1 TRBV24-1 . TGTGCCACCCGGGACTTAATCCTCGGTGAGCAGTTCTTC CATRDLILGEQFF
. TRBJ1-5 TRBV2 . TGTGCCAGCGTGAAGGTTAAGGATTATCAGCCCCAGCATTTT CASVKVKDYQPQHF
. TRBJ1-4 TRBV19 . TGTGCCAGTTCACATAATGAAAGACTGTTTTTT CASSHNERLFF
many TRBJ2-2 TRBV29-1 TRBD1 TGCAGCGTTTACAGGGGCACCGGGGAGCTGTTTTTT CSVYRGTGELFF
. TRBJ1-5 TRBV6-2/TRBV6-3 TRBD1 TGTGCCAGCAGACCCGCTCCCGGGACAGCCAATCAGCCCCAGCATTTT CASRPAPGTANQPQHF
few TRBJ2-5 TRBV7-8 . TGTGCCAGCACCTACTACGCGAGGAACCAAGAGACCCAGTACTTC CASTYYARNQETQYF
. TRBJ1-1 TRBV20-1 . TGCAGTGCTAGGACAGGCGGCCTGAACACTGAAGCTTTCTTT CSARTGGLNTEAFF
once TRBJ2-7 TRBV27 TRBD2 TGTACCAGCAGTCCGGGAGGGACGACCTACGAGCAGTACTTC CTSSPGGTTYEQYF
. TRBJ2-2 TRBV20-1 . TGCAGTGCTAGAACAGAGAACACCGGGGAGCTGTTTTTT CSARTENTGELFF
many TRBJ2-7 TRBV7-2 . TGTGCCAGCAGCCCCCTCGTCGCAAGCAGCTACGAGCAGTACTTC CASSPLVASSYEQYF
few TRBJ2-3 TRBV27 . TGTGCCAGCAGTTTATCCCTCGCGTCGGATACGCAGTATTTT CASSLSLASDTQYF
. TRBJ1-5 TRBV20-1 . TGCAGTCAGAATTCTCTCGGTGGGCCCCAGCATTTT CSQNSLGGPQHF
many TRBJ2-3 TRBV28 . TGTGCCAGCAGTTTATCTAACCGGGCAGGGGTGGGAGATACGCAGTATTTT CASSLSNRAGVGDTQYF
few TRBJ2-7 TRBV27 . TGTGCCAGCAGTTTACGCGGAACTAAGTACGAGCAGTACTTC CASSLRGTKYEQYF
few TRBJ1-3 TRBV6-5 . TGTGCCAGCAGTTACCGGGGATGGGGGTCTGGAAACACCATATATTTT CASSYRGWGSGNTIYF
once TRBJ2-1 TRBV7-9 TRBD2 TGTGCCAGCAGCTTAAGGGAGGGCGGTCACAATGAGCGGTTCTTC CASSLREGGHNERFF
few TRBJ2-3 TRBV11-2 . TGTGCCAGCAGCTTGCCGCTAGTTCGGACTTTGACAGATACGCAGTATTTT CASSLPLVRTLTDTQYF
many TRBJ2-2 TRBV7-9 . TGTGCCATCCTAGCTCCCTCGAAGGATGGGGAGCTGTTTTTT CAILAPSKDGELFF
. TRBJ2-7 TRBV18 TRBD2 TGTGCCAGCTCAGGTGGGACTAGCGGGAGTACGAGCTACAAGCAGTACTTC CASSGGTSGSTSYKQYF
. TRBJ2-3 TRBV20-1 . TGCAGTGTGGGTACGCAGTATTTT CSVGTQYF
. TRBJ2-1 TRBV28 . TGTGCCAGCAGTACAACAGGCTCCTACAATGAGCAGTTCTTC CASSTTGSYNEQFF
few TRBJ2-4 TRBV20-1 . TGCAGTGCTAGAGATGAGGGGAACATTCAGTACTTC CSARDEGNIQYF
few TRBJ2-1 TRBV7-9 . TGTGCCAGCAGCTCGAGCGAGCAGTTCTTC CASSSSEQFF
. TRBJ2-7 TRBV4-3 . TGCGCCAGCAGCCAAGATGGACTGGGGGTGTACAATGAGCAGTACTTC CASSQDGLGVYNEQYF
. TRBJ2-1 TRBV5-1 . TGCGCCAGCAGTCTCCTCTCGGGAGTGGGCAATGGGCAGTTCTTC CASSLLSGVGNGQFF
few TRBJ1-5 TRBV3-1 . TGTGCCAGCAGCCAAGATCTTGACCAGCCCCAGCATTTT CASSQDLDQPQHF
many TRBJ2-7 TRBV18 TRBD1 TGTGCCAGCTCACACTTTCCGGGACAGGCGGAGTACGAGCAGTACTTC CASSHFPGQAEYEQYF
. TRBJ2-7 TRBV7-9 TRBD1 TGTGCCAGCAGCTGGGGACAGGATGGGTACGGGCAGTACTTC CASSWGQDGYGQYF
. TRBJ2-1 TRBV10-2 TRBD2 TGCGCCAGCAGTGCCGGGACTAGCGGGATACCGCAGTTCTTC CASSAGTSGIPQFF
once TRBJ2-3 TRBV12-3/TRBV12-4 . TGTGCCAGCAGTTTAGTGGGGGTCATCGGCTTAGGCACAGATACGCGGTATTTT CASSLVGVIGLGTDTRYF
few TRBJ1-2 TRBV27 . TGTGCCAGCAGAGAGGGGCTTGGCTACACCTTC CASREGLGYTF
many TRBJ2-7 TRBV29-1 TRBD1 TGCAGCGGGCTGGGGCAGGGGGCTGGAGAGCAGTACTTC CSGLGQGAGEQYF
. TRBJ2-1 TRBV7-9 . TGTGCCAGCAGCCCCCGGGACTCCCCCTACAATGAGCAGTTCTTC CASSPRDSPYNEQFF
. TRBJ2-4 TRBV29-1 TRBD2 TGCAGCGCCAGAGCGGGAAAAAACATTCAGTACTTC CSARAGKNIQYF
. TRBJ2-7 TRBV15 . TGTGCCACCAGCAGAGGTAGCCAGATGGGCTACGAGCAGTACTTC CATSRGSQMGYEQYF
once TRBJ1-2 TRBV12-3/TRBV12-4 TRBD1 TGTGCCAGCAGCGTAACAGGGGGCGCGTATGGCTACACCTTC CASSVTGGAYGYTF
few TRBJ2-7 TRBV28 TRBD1 TGTGCCAGCATACGGACAGGGTTAGCCTACGAGCAGTACTTC CASIRTGLAYEQYF
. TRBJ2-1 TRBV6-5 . TGTGCCAGCAGCTCTCCTTTGAAGCAGTTCTTC CASSSPLKQFF
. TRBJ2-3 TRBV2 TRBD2 TGTGCCAGCAGACGACTAGCGGGAGGGCCCGATACGCAGTATTTT CASRRLAGGPDTQYF
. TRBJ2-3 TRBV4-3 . TGCGCCAGCAGCCAAGCCAGGCCCCCTTCTAGCACAGATACGCAGTATTTT CASSQARPPSSTDTQYF
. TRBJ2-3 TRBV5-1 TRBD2 TGCGCCAGCAGCTTGGAACCCTACCAGCGGGAGGGAAAGGCAGATACGCAGTATTTT CASSLEPYQREGKADTQYF
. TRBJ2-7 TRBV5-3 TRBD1 TGTGCCTGCAGCTTCCGGGACAGGGACTACGAGCAGTACTTC CACSFRDRDYEQYF
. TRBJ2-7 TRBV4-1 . TGCGCCAGCAGCCTTTTGACAAACAGGGTTGCTCACGAGCAGTACTTC CASSLLTNRVAHEQYF
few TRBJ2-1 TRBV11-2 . TGTGCCAGCAGCCAACACGAAGGGAGCTCCTACAATGAGCAGTTCTTC CASSQHEGSSYNEQFF
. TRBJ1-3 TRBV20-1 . TGCAGTGCTAGCGATGAGACAGCCAACAGGAACACCATATATTTT CSASDETANRNTIYF
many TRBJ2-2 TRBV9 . TGTGCCAGCAGCGCCAGCGGGGAGCTGTTTTTT CASSASGELFF
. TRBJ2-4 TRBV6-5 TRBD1 TGTGCCAGCAGTTACCCTTCCCGGGGACAGAAAAACATTCAGTACTTC CASSYPSRGQKNIQYF
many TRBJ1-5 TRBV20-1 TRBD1 TGCAGTGCCATCCCGGGGGACAGTGTCCAAGTTCCCCATCAGCCCCAGCATTTT CSAIPGDSVQVPHQPQHF
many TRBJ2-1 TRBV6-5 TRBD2 TGTGCCAGCAGTTACGAACTAGCGGGGCCCCTTACCTACAATGAGCAGTTCTTC CASSYELAGPLTYNEQFF
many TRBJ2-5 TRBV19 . TGTGCCAGTAGTTCTCCGAGGGACTTTCAAGAGACCCAGTACTTC CASSSPRDFQETQYF
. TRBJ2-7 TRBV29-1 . TGCAGCGTTGGGCCCAAGGAGGAGATTAGGTACAACGAGCAGTACTTC CSVGPKEEIRYNEQYF
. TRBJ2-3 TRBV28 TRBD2 TGTGCCAGCAGTTTCCGACTAGCGGACACAGATACGCAGTATTTT CASSFRLADTDTQYF
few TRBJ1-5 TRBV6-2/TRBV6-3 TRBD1 TGTGCCAGCAGTTACGATACCGGACAGGGGGCGGGCGGCAATCAGCCCCAGCATTTT CASSYDTGQGAGGNQPQHF
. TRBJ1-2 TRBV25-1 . TGTGCCAGCAGTGAATTCCGGCGGGACCATGGCTATGGCTACACCTTC CASSEFRRDHGYGYTF
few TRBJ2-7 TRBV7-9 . TGTGCCAGCAGCTACGGTGAGGCCGAGCAGTACTTC CASSYGEAEQYF
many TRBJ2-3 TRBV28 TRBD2 TGTGCCAGCACCCCCCTGATAATAGCGGGAGGACGCACAGATACGCAGTATTTT CASTPLIIAGGRTDTQYF
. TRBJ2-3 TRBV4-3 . TGCGCCAGCAGCCAAGGTGGACTGGGAGATACGCAGTATTTT CASSQGGLGDTQYF
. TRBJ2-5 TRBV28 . TGTGCCAGCAGTTTGGCCCTCAGGACCCAGTACTTC CASSLALRTQYF
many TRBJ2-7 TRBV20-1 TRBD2 TGCAGTGCCAGGGCTAGCGGGAGTCCAGGTGGTTACTTC CSARASGSPGGYF